This T cell receptor beta chain comes out of a study of neurological immune-mediated disorders. Study observations and caveats: Across subjects, no CDR3 amino acid sequence appeared in expanded clones of more than one subject, a finding that suggested private repertoires in all groups. TCR clonal expansion peaked in HTLV-1-associated myelopathy patients and was lowest in multiple sclerosis patients.

The cDNA was generated by 5'RACE with 10-nucleotide random UMIs. TCRdb re-derived calls from the 5' RACE reads in MiXCR, one entry per CDR3 protein. The sample has around 97,000 distinct CDR3 sequences, 10% to 13% seen once; the top ten hold around 3.3%. This clonotype was observed many times. Its antigen is unknown. The CDR3 spans 16 residues. The V and J ends lost 10 bases and 7 bases, in that order; junction bases with no gene match: 15. Germline V CDR1 and CDR2: SGHRS, YFSETQ. The time point was: longitudinal time-point 3. The source material was PBMCs. The chain uses TRBV5-1 and TRBJ2-1; 12 bases fit TRBD1. The source is a female donor with HTLV-1-associated myelopathy (HAM/TSP). The CDR3 loop reads CASLEGGTGGRNEQFF. Here the CDR3 DNA reads TGCGCCTCCCTTGAGGGGGGGACAGGGGGCCGTAATGAGCAGTTCTTC.